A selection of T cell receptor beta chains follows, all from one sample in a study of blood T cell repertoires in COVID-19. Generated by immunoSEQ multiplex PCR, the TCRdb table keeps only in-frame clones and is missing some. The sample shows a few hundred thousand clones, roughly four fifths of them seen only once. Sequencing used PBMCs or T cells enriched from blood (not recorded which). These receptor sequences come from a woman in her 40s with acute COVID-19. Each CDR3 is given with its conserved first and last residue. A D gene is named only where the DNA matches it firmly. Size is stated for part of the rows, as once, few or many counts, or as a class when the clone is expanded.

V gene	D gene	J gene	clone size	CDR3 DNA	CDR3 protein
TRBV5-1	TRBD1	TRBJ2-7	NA	TGCGCCAGCTCCCCAATCCCAGGGGGCGACGAGCAGTACTTC	CASSPIPGGDEQYF
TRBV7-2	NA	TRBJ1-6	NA	TGTGCCAGCAGCCCGACCGGGAGGCTGAGATCACCCCTCCACTTT	CASSPTGRLRSPLHF
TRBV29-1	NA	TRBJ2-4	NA	TGCAGCGTTGGTAGGGGGAGCAAAAACATTCAGTACTTC	CSVGRGSKNIQYF
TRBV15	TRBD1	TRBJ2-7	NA	TGTGCCACCAGGGCCGGACAGGGGGCTTACGAGCAGTACTTC	CATRAGQGAYEQYF
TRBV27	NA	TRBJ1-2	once	TGTGCCAGCAGTTTGACCGAGGAGGGTGGAAACTATGGCTACACCTTC	CASSLTEEGGNYGYTF
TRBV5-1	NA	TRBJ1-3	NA	TGCGCCAGCAGCTTGGGGAGGGCCGACTCTGGAAACACCATATATTTT	CASSLGRADSGNTIYF
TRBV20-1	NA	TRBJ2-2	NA	TGCAGTGCTAGTCCGGGAGCAATCACCGGGGAGCTGTTTTTT	CSASPGAITGELFF
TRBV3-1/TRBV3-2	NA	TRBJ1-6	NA	TGTGCCAGCAGCCAAAATCAGGGGATCACCTATAATTCACCCCTCCACTTT	CASSQNQGITYNSPLHF
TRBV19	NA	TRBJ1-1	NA	TGTGCCAGTAGTATAGGGCTCAGGGGAAACACTGAAGCTTTCTTT	CASSIGLRGNTEAFF
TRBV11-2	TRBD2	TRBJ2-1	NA	TGTGCCAGCAGCCCCCAACGCGGGAGCTCCTACAATGAGCAGTTCTTC	CASSPQRGSSYNEQFF
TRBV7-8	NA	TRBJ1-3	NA	TGTGCCAGCACCAAGACAGATACTGGAAACACCATATATTTT	CASTKTDTGNTIYF
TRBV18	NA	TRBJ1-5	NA	TGTGCCAGCTCACCGGCCAGGGAAAATCAGCCCCAGCATTTT	CASSPARENQPQHF
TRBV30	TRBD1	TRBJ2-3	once	TGTGCCTGGACCTCAGGGGGTTCTAGCACAGATACGCAGTATTTT	CAWTSGGSSTDTQYF
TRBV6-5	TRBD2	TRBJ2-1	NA	TGTGCCAGCGGGCGGGAGGCCTCCTACAATGAGCAGTTCTTC	CASGREASYNEQFF
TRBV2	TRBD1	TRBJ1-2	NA	TGTGCCAGCAGTACCGGGACAGGGAGAGACGGCTACACCTTC	CASSTGTGRDGYTF
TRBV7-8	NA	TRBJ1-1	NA	TGTGCCAGCAGCTTAGGACGGGCCAGGGTAAGCTCTGAAGCTTTCTTT	CASSLGRARVSSEAFF